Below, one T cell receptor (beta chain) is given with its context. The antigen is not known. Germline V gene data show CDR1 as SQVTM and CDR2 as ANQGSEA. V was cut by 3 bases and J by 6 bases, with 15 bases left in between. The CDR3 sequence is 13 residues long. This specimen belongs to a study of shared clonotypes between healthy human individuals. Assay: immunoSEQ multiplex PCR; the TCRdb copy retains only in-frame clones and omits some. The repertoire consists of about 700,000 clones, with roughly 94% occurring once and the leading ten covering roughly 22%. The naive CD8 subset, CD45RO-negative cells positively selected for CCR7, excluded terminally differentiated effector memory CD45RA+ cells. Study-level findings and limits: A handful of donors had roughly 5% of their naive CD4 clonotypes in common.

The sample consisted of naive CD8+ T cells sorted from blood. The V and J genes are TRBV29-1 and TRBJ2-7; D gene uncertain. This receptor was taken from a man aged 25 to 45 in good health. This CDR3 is CSVEGRTPGEQYF. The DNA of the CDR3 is TGCAGCGTTGAGGGCAGAACCCCGGGCGAGCAGTACTTC.